The clone carrying this T cell receptor beta chain has just a few counts. Its antigen is as yet unknown. The sample's time point: newly diagnosed GD, antithyroid drugs for less than 3 months. With RNA extracted from PBMCs as input, the TCR library was made. The authors diagnosed Graves' disease using American Thyroid Association guidelines. A volume of roughly 9.1 milliliters of peripheral blood was collected in EDTA tubes. The sample comes from a study of regulatory T cells in long-lasting Graves disease. The study, taken as a whole, reports: Persistent Graves' patients showed less TCR diversity than newly diagnosed ones.

Germline CDR1 reads MNHEY; CDR2 reads SMNVEV (reference sequence). J gave up 8 bases and V 2 bases, and 4 bases lay outside the gene matches. The CDR3 runs 14 residues. Construction of the TCR beta libraries employed iRepertoire HTBI primers in conjunction with Arm-PCR of CDR3 regions. TCRdb re-analysed the multiplex PCR reads in MiXCR, keeping a single row per CDR3 protein. The profile covers over 350,000 distinct CDR3 sequences, with 12% to 15% appearing a single time and about 15% taken by the ten largest. The sample also formed part of further work on T cells in Graves' hyperthyroidism and ophthalmopathy. That source adds: Among clonotypes expanded in thyroid above 0.001, most were also found in blood.

The origin of this receptor is a woman aged 45-65 years with Graves disease. The V call is TRBV27, the J call TRBJ1-4; 8 bases are shared with TRBD1. This sample comprised peripheral blood mononuclear cells (PBMCs), obtained at new diagnosis, from a patient treated with antithyroid drugs. CDR3 bases: TGTGCCAGCAGTTTACAGGGGGCGAGCGAAAAACTGTTTTTT. This codes for CASSLQGASEKLFF.